This T cell receptor (beta chain) was retrieved from a study of graft-versus-host responses after intestinal transplantation. Study conclusions and caveats: High graft-versus-host to host-versus-graft clonal ratios were seen in allografts of patients with graft-donor T cell macrochimerism.

This CDR3 has 14 residues. Germline CDR1 is MNHEY and CDR2 is SVGAGI. Trimming cost V 5 bases and J 6 bases; bases outside gene matches: 3. About this clone itself: Antigen specificity is unknown.

Clones were read by immunoSEQ multiplex PCR, and TCRdb kept only the in-frame ones, dropping some. The sample records over 100,000 clones, 85% to 95% being singletons. This clonotype originated in a human donor who received an intestinal transplant. Sequenced material: unstimulated CD4+ T cells sorted from spleen or lymph node cells, taken before intestinal transplant. The gene calls are TRBV6-5 and TRBJ2-7; 14 bases align to TRBD2. The CDR3 nucleotides read TGTGCCAGCAGTCACGGGACTAGCGGGAGCGAGCAGTACTTC. It is translated as CASSHGTSGSEQYF.